This record covers a single T cell receptor (beta chain). The antigen remains unidentified. Constant-segment primers served in 5'RACE that generated TCR alpha and TCR beta cDNA libraries bearing sample barcodes and UMIs. TCRdb re-called the 5' RACE reads through MiXCR, storing one row per CDR3 protein. In the table there are more than 100,000 distinct CDR3 sequences, approximately 15% of which are singletons. This sample is part of a study of T-cell memory formation after mild COVID-19. For the study at large: There were largely donor-specific TCR clusters. Study findings and constraints: CM and EM subsets held most contracting CD4+ clones; EMRA held CD8+ ones. Among clones peaking at day 37 in the second wave, SARS-CoV-2 specificity remained unconfirmed.

This CDR3 region has 12 residues. Trimming removed 0 bases from V and 5 bases from J, with 5 bases in between. Germline assignment: CDR1 SGHVS and CDR2 FNYEAQ. Sample: PBMCs or a T cell subset sorted from them (not recorded which). The chain combines TRBV7-6 with TRBJ2-7, with no clear D. The sequence derives from a man younger than 35 who had mild COVID-19 (a few samples of this study predate the infection). Cell type and time point are not known. This CDR3 is CASSLALDEQYF. As DNA, the CDR3 is TGTGCCAGCAGCTTAGCGCTCGACGAGCAGTACTTC.